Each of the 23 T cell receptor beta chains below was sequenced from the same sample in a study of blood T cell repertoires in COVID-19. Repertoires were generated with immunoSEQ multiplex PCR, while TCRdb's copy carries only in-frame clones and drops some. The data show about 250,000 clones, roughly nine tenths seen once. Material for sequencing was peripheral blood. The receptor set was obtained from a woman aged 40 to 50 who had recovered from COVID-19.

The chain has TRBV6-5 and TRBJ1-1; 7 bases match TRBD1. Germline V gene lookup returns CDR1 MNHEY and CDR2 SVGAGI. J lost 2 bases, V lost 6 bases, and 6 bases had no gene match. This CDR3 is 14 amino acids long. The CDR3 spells CASRRTGSNTEAFF. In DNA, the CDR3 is TGTGCCAGCAGGCGGACAGGAAGTAACACTGAAGCTTTCTTT.

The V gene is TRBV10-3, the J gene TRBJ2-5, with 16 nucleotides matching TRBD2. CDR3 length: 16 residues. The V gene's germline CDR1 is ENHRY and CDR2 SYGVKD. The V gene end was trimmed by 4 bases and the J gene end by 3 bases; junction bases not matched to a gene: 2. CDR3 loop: CAISVGTSGGEETQYF. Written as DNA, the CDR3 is TGTGCCATCAGTGTAGGGACTAGCGGGGGGGAAGAGACCCAGTACTTC.

The CDR3, as DNA: TGTGCCAGCAGCTTCACAGGGGGCAATGAAAAACTGTTTTTT. It yields the protein CASSFTGGNEKLFF. This sequence joins TRBV11-3 and TRBJ1-4; 9 bases fit TRBD1. Germline-derived CDR1 and CDR2 are SGHNT and YENEEA. The CDR3 has 14 residues. J lost 5 bases, V lost 3 bases, and 1 base had no gene match.

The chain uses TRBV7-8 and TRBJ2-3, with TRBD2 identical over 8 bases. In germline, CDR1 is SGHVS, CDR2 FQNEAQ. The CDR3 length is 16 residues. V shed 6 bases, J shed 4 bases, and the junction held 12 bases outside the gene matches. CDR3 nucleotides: TGTGCCAGCAGGCCCAATCCGGGACTAGGATCAGATACGCAGTATTTT. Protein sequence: CASRPNPGLGSDTQYF.

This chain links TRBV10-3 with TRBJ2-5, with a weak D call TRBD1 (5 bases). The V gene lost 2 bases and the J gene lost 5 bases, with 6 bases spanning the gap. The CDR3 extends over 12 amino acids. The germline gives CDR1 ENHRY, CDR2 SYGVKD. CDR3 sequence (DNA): TGTGCCATCAGTGAGAAGGGGGAGACCCAGTACTTC. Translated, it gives CAISEKGETQYF.

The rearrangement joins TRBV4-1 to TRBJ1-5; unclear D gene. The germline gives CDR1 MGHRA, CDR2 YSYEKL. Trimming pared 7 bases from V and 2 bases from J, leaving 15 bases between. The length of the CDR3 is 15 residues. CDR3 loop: CASNPTQGGNQPQHF. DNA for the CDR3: TGCGCCAGCAACCCAACACAAGGAGGCAATCAGCCCCAGCATTTT.

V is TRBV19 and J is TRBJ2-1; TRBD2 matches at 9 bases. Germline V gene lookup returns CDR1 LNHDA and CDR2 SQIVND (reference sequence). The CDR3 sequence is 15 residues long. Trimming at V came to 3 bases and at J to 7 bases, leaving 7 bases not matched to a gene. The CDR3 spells CASSIFSGSVNEQFF. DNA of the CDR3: TGTGCCAGTAGTATTTTTAGCGGGAGTGTGAATGAGCAGTTCTTC.

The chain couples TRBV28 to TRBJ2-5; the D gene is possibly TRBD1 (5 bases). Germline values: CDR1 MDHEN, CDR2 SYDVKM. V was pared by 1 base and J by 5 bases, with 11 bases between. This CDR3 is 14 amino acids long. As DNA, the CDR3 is TGTGCCAGCAGTTTATCCAGGGATCGGGAGACCCAGTACTTC. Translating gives CASSLSRDRETQYF.

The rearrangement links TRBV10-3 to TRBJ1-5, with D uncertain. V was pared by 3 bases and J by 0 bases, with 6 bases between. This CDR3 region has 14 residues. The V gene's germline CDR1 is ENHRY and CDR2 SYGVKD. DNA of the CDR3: TGTGCCATCAGTGATCAGGATAGCAATCAGCCCCAGCATTTT. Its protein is CAISDQDSNQPQHF.

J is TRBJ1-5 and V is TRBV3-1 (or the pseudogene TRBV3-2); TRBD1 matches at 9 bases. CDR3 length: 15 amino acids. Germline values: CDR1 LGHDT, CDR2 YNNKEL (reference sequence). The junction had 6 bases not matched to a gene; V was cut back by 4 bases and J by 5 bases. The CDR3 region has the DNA TGTGCCAGCAGCCCCGGGACAGGGCGGTATCAGCCCCAGCATTTT. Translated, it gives CASSPGTGRYQPQHF.

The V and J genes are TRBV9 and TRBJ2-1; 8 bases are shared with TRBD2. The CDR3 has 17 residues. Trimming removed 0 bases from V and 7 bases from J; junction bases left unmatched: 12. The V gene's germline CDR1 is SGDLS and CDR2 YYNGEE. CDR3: CASSVELAGFGGNEQFF. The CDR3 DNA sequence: TGTGCCAGCAGCGTAGAGTTAGCGGGATTTGGGGGTAATGAGCAGTTCTTC.

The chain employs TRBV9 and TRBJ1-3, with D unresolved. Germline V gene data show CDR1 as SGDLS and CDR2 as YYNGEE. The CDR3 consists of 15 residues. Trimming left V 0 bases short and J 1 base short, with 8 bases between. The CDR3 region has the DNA TGTGCCAGCAGCGTAGGGTCAGGTTCTGGAAACACCATATATTTT. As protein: CASSVGSGSGNTIYF.

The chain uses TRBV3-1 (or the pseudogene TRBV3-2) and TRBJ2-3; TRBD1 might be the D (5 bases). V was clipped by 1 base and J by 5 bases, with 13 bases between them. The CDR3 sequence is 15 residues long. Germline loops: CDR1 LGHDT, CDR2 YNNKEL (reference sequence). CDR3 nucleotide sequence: TGTGCCAGCAGCCAAGTAGGGGTCCCAGGAGATACGCAGTATTTT. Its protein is CASSQVGVPGDTQYF.

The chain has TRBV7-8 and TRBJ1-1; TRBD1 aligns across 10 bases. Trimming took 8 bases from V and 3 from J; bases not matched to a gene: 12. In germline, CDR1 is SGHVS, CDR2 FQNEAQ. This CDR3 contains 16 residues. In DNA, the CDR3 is TGTGCCAGCTCTTCACCGGGACAGGGGCCGTACACTGAAGCTTTCTTT. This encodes CASSSPGQGPYTEAFF.

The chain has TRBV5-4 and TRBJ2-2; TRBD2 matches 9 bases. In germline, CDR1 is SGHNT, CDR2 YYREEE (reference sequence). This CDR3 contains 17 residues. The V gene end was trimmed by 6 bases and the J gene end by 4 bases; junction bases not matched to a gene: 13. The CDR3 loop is CASNKVGGSGSTGELFF. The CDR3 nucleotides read TGTGCCAGCAACAAAGTCGGTGGTAGCGGGAGCACCGGGGAGCTGTTTTTT.

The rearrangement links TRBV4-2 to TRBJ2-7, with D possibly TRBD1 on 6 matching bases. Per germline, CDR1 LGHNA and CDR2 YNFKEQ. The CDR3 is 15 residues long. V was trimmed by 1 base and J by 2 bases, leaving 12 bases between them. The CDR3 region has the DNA TGTGCCAGCAGCCAAGGCGGACAGAAGGCCTACGAGCAGTACTTC. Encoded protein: CASSQGGQKAYEQYF.

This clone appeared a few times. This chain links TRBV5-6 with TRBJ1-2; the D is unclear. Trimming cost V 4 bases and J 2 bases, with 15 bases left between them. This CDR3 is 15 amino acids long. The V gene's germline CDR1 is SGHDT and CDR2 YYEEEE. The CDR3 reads CASSPTLTGNYGYTF. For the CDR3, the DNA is TGTGCCAGCAGCCCTACCCTGACGGGGAACTATGGCTACACCTTC.

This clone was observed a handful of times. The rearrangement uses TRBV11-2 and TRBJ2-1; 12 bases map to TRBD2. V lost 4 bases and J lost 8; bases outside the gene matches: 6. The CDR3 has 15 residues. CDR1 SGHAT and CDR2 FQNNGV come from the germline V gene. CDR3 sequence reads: CASSSGLAGTDEQFF. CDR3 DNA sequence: TGTGCCAGCAGCTCGGGACTAGCGGGTACGGATGAGCAGTTCTTC.

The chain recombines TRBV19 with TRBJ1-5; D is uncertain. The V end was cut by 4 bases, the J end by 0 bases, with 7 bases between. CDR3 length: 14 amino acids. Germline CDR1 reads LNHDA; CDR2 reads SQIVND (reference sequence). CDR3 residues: CASSKRNSNQPQHF. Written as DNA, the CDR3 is TGTGCCAGTAGTAAGCGAAATAGCAATCAGCCCCAGCATTTT.

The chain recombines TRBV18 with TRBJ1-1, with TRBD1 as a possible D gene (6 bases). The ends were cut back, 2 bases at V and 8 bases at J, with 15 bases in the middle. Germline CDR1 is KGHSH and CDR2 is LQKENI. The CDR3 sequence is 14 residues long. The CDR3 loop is CASSPKTGTGEAFF. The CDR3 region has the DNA TGTGCCAGCTCACCAAAGACGGGAACAGGGGAAGCTTTCTTT.

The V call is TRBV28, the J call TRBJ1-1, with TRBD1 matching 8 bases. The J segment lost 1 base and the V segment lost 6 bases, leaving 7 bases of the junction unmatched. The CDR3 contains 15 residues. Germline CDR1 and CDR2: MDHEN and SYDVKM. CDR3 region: CASRPTGAGNTEAFF. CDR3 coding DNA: TGTGCCAGCAGGCCGACAGGGGCTGGGAACACTGAAGCTTTCTTT.

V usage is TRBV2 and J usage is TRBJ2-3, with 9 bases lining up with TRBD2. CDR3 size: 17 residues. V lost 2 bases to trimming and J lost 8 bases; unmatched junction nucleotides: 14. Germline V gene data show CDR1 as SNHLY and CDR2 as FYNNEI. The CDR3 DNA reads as TGTGCCAGCAGTGAAATGCGCGGGGGGGCCCAAGATCGTACGCAGTATTTT. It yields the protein CASSEMRGGAQDRTQYF.

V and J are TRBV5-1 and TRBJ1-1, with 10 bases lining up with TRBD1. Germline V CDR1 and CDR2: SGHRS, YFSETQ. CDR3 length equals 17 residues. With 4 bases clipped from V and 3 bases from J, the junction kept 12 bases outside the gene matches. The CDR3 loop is CASSLGTGVFADTEAFF. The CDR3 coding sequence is TGCGCCAGCAGCCTAGGGACAGGGGTGTTCGCGGACACTGAAGCTTTCTTT.